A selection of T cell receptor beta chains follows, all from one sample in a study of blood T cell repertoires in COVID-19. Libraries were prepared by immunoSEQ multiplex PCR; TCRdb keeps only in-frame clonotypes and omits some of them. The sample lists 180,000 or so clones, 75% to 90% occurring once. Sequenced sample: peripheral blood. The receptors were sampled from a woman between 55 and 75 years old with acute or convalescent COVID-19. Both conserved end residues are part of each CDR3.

cdr3_aa: CASSLTTGDYGYTF; j_call: TRBJ1-2; v_call: TRBV5-4
cdr3_aa: CAWSRQGSNTEAFF; j_call: TRBJ1-1; v_call: TRBV30
cdr3_aa: CASSFVEGTEAFF; j_call: TRBJ1-1; v_call: TRBV11-2
cdr3_aa: CASSFRAGNTIYF; j_call: TRBJ1-3; v_call: TRBV27
cdr3_aa: CASSLGLAGGEQYF; j_call: TRBJ2-7; v_call: TRBV18
cdr3_aa: CASSYESSGTYEQYF; j_call: TRBJ2-7; v_call: TRBV6-2/TRBV6-3
cdr3_aa: CASSPYAGQGDEKLFF; j_call: TRBJ1-4; v_call: TRBV2
cdr3_aa: CASSSAGDRTNTQYF; j_call: TRBJ2-3; v_call: TRBV28
cdr3_aa: CASSLAGSAYNEQFF; j_call: TRBJ2-1; v_call: TRBV5-1
cdr3_aa: CASSTAGAGELFF; j_call: TRBJ2-2; v_call: TRBV5-1
cdr3_aa: CASSPRGQVGNTEAFF; j_call: TRBJ1-1; v_call: TRBV18
cdr3_aa: CASSFYRGNQETQYF; j_call: TRBJ2-5; v_call: TRBV5-4
cdr3_aa: CASSPTGGPQPQHF; j_call: TRBJ1-5; v_call: TRBV18
cdr3_aa: CASSFKGTVYGYTF; j_call: TRBJ1-2; v_call: TRBV5-6
cdr3_aa: CASSSGAARRELFF; j_call: TRBJ2-2; v_call: TRBV5-4
cdr3_aa: CASRRTGDNQPQHF; j_call: TRBJ1-5; v_call: TRBV6-5
cdr3_aa: CASSGADNQPQHF; j_call: TRBJ1-5; v_call: TRBV19
cdr3_aa: CASSLRTSGSTDTQYF; j_call: TRBJ2-3; v_call: TRBV3-1/TRBV3-2
cdr3_aa: CASSSTLAGLNEQFF; j_call: TRBJ2-1; v_call: TRBV7-9
cdr3_aa: CASSTNRDEQFF; j_call: TRBJ2-1; v_call: TRBV10-1
cdr3_aa: CATSVGQNTEAFF; j_call: TRBJ1-1; v_call: TRBV24-1
cdr3_aa: CRADTYNEQFF; j_call: TRBJ2-1; v_call: TRBV20-1
cdr3_aa: CASSSLRGYNSPLHF; j_call: TRBJ1-6; v_call: TRBV27
cdr3_aa: CASSQMNNSPLHF; j_call: TRBJ1-6; v_call: TRBV27
cdr3_aa: CASRPLGGLANTFYNEQFF; j_call: TRBJ2-1; v_call: TRBV2
cdr3_aa: CASSLVGGRDYGYTF; j_call: TRBJ1-2; v_call: TRBV7-2
cdr3_aa: CASSPGNRGTEAFF; j_call: TRBJ1-1; v_call: TRBV3-1/TRBV3-2
cdr3_aa: CASGGTGGFGEAFF; j_call: TRBJ1-1; v_call: TRBV6-5
cdr3_aa: CAWSPSSGNTIYF; j_call: TRBJ1-3; v_call: TRBV30
cdr3_aa: CASRAGLNPNTEAFF; j_call: TRBJ1-1; v_call: TRBV6-5
cdr3_aa: CSARGSREQFF; j_call: TRBJ2-1; v_call: TRBV20-1
cdr3_aa: CASSLTAAAAEAFF; j_call: TRBJ1-1; v_call: TRBV7-3
cdr3_aa: CASSPGTSGLTDTQYF; j_call: TRBJ2-3; v_call: TRBV6-4
cdr3_aa: CASSQTTGIGGYTF; j_call: TRBJ1-2; v_call: TRBV3-1/TRBV3-2
cdr3_aa: CASPDNLAQGEAFF; j_call: TRBJ1-1; v_call: TRBV2
cdr3_aa: CASSFKADGEKLFF; j_call: TRBJ1-4; v_call: TRBV5-6
cdr3_aa: CASSLQGRNTGELFF; j_call: TRBJ2-2; v_call: TRBV7-6
cdr3_aa: CASRDRGGSPLHF; j_call: TRBJ1-6; v_call: TRBV19
cdr3_aa: CASRAGTEISPLHF; j_call: TRBJ1-6; v_call: TRBV19
cdr3_aa: CASTHPWSGPSSYNEQFF; j_call: TRBJ2-1; v_call: TRBV5-6
cdr3_aa: CSASISLGAGSPLHF; j_call: TRBJ1-6; v_call: TRBV20-1
cdr3_aa: CASSPGQLRNEQYF; j_call: TRBJ2-7; v_call: TRBV3-1/TRBV3-2
cdr3_aa: CASPPGGYTF; j_call: TRBJ1-2; v_call: TRBV27
cdr3_aa: CASSRQGDGNTIYF; j_call: TRBJ1-3; v_call: TRBV6-5
cdr3_aa: CSASRGAGTNEKLFF; j_call: TRBJ1-4; v_call: TRBV20-1
cdr3_aa: CASSPSVGTQYF; j_call: TRBJ2-5; v_call: TRBV7-8
cdr3_aa: CASSSGVQPQHF; j_call: TRBJ1-5; v_call: TRBV3-1/TRBV3-2
cdr3_aa: CASSLPRTGAKDYGYTF; j_call: TRBJ1-2; v_call: TRBV5-1
cdr3_aa: CASENSNRGLGGEDF; j_call: TRBJ1-1; v_call: TRBV6-5
cdr3_aa: CATKGQADNQPQHF; j_call: TRBJ1-5; v_call: TRBV19
cdr3_aa: CASSQVQGWNYGYTF; j_call: TRBJ1-2; v_call: TRBV14
cdr3_aa: CASSVSGVTYEKLFF; j_call: TRBJ1-4; v_call: TRBV25-1
cdr3_aa: CASSRTSGTQETQYF; j_call: TRBJ2-5; v_call: TRBV7-7
cdr3_aa: CASSLEHKATGHTDTQYF; j_call: TRBJ2-3; v_call: TRBV6-6
cdr3_aa: CASSEAAILYGYTF; j_call: TRBJ1-2; v_call: TRBV6-1